The entry below gives a single T cell receptor (beta chain) sequence along with its context. Trimming removed 5 bases from V and 0 bases from J, with 11 bases in between. The CDR3 has 15 amino acids. CDR1 is MNHEY and CDR2 is SVGEGT in the germline V gene. This entry comes from a study of control samples from healthy donors and cancer patients. Generated by immunoSEQ multiplex PCR, the TCRdb table keeps only in-frame clones and is missing some. The table records about 160,000 clones, about 94% of them present only once. The TCR originated in a woman aged 55 to 70 in good health. Source material: blood. This chain connects TRBV6-2 or TRBV6-3 to TRBJ1-5; a weak D match, TRBD1 (5 bases). The CDR3 loop is CASSQGLVSNQPQHF. CDR3 nucleotide sequence: TGTGCCAGCAGTCAGGGACTTGTTAGCAATCAGCCCCAGCATTTT.